This TCR beta chain was recovered during a study of blood T cell repertoires in COVID-19 (dated by TCRdb to 2018 to 2020). Regarding the study in general: The collaborator samples originated in the United States, Italy and Spain and spanned the acute and convalescent phases of COVID-19. The dataset comprised deeply sampled blood TCRbeta repertoires from subjects exposed to, actively infected with, or recovered from COVID-19. The samples were drawn from the first 160 participants of the ongoing ImmuneRACE study and from more than 1,000 subjects provided by 6 global collaborators. Sample metadata almost always included a de-identified subject ID, COVID-19 status, age in years and sex. The prospective study material was composed of cDNA or gDNA derived from T cells, B-cell-depleted T cells, or PBMCs. A freely available public database, intended as a resource for researchers studying the immune response to SARS-CoV-2, is where the repertoires were released. Where available, HLA class I and class II types were taken from metadata supplied by the sample provider and were not determined by assay-based typing. What the authors observed across the whole study: The amount of clinical and demographic metadata varied by source and participant and was provided uncurated.

At one collaborating source in Seattle, patients were enrolled during active infection and were followed longitudinally through the course of disease. Collaborating institutions collected whole blood in K2EDTA tubes following their own protocols. Collaborator samples were shipped for TCRbeta analysis as frozen whole blood, isolated PBMCs, or DNA extracted from either sample type. Turning to this clone: Its cognate antigen has yet to be identified. Qualities for individual bases were not recorded, and no much larger clone is one base off.

Sequences MNHNS (CDR1) and SASEGT (CDR2) are obtained from the germline V gene. The CDR3 numbers 14 residues from cysteine through phenylalanine. Solely the CDR3 DNA is kept, with 42 bases framed from the first base. V is pruned by 3 bases and J by 3 bases, leaving 2 bases of the junction without a gene match. The immunoSEQ Assay, a bias-controlled multiplex PCR, was used to amplify TCRbeta CDR3 regions from genomic DNA. Per the original workflow: Nucleated cell counts per sample were estimated from amplification of reference gene primers within the assay. Sequence reads were collapsed and filtered to measure the absolute abundance of every unique TCRbeta CDR3 rearrangement. For each sample, productive Simpson clonality was calculated by taking the square root of Simpson's diversity index across productive rearrangements. The immuneACCESS repertoire file appears here via TCRdb, limited to in-frame rearrangements. These files lack a portion of the clones; in checked studies, under half of the deficit traces to unresolved V genes, and the cause of the others is not known. The V and J calls and clone size were taken over from that table, and D and trimming were inferred from the DNA. The sample table holds about 150,000 clones, of which 85% were seen once. The top ten clonotypes cover less than 10% of the sample.

Sequenced material: peripheral blood. This TCR was sampled from a woman aged 60-75 years with COVID-19, enrolled during active disease. This sequence uses TRBV6-1 and TRBJ1-5; the junction holds 7 bases that match TRBD1. Read as DNA, the sequence is TGTGCCAGCAGTGAGGACAGGCTCAATCAGCCCCAGCATTTT. The translation is CASSEDRLNQPQHF.